These 9 T cell receptor beta chains originate from one sample sequenced in a study of CD8 T cells in Susac syndrome. Random hexamers primed reverse transcription of about 0.5 to 1 ug RNA. TCRdb re-derived calls from the immunoSEQ multiplex PCR reads in MiXCR, one entry per CDR3 protein. The table shows 150,000 or so distinct CDR3 sequences, with over 85% occurring only once. Sequences were obtained from CD4+ T cells from PBMCs. Receptor source: a human donor in good health.

The count of this clonotype is one. V usage is TRBV7-6 and J usage is TRBJ1-2; D not certain. Germline CDR1 is SGHVS and CDR2 is FNYEAQ. Trimming took 1 base from V and 2 from J, leaving 8 bases between them. This CDR3 contains 14 residues. This CDR3 is CASSLVPENYGYTF. The CDR3 region has the DNA TGTGCCAGCAGCTTAGTCCCGGAGAACTATGGCTACACCTTC.

V gene TRBV6-1 combines with J gene TRBJ1-2; D gene ambiguous. The CDR3 has 16 residues. Trimming pared 6 bases from V and 3 bases from J, leaving 20 bases between. Germline V CDR1 and CDR2: MNHNS, SASEGT. The CDR3 DNA reads as TGTGCCAGCAGCCTCCGGGCCCTCGCCCCTTACTATGGCTACACCTTC. Protein sequence: CASSLRALAPYYGYTF.

The V call is TRBV2, the J call TRBJ2-7, with D uncertain. Germline CDR1 reads SNHLY; CDR2 reads FYNNEI. V was pared by 6 bases and J by 0 bases, with 6 bases between. This CDR3 is 12 amino acids long. The CDR3 protein is CASRGDSYEQYF. For the CDR3, the DNA is TGTGCCAGCAGGGGCGACTCCTACGAGCAGTACTTC.

This clonotype was picked up one time. The chain employs TRBV20-1 and TRBJ1-2; TRBD1 is a possible D gene (6 bases). CDR1 DFQATT and CDR2 SNEGSKA come from the germline V gene (reference sequence). The CDR3 covers 15 residues. V was clipped by 1 base and J by 5 bases, with 17 bases between them. CDR3 bases: TGCAGTGCTAGAGCCTTCCGAGGGCAGGGGTATGGCTACACCTTC. It specifies CSARAFRGQGYGYTF.

The chain carries TRBV29-1 and TRBJ2-1; D unclear. CDR1 and CDR2 from the germline V gene are SQVTM and ANQGSEA. This CDR3 spans 12 amino acids. Trimming cost V 3 bases and J 9 bases, with 12 bases left between them. The CDR3 loop reads CSVDSPSREQFF. DNA for the CDR3: TGCAGCGTTGATAGTCCCTCCCGTGAGCAGTTCTTC.

The chain has TRBV6-6 and TRBJ1-2, with D possibly being TRBD1 (5 bases). Looked up from germline, CDR1 is MNHNY and CDR2 is SVGAGI (reference sequence). The V and J ends lost 3 bases and 3 bases respectively, with 11 bases between them. There are 14 residues in the CDR3. The CDR3 DNA reads as TGTGCCAGCAGTTATTCGGGGGATGACTATGGCTACACCTTC. Protein: CASSYSGDDYGYTF.

The J gene is TRBJ2-3, the V gene TRBV13, with D possibly TRBD2 on 6 matching bases. Germline lookup yields CDR1 PRHDT and CDR2 FYEKMQ (reference sequence). V was clipped by 4 bases and J by 2 bases, with 22 bases between them. The CDR3 is 18 amino acids. The CDR3 nucleotides are TGTGCCAGCAGCTATATCCCTGTCTTGGGGGGAGACACAGATACGCAGTATTTT. Protein: CASSYIPVLGGDTDTQYF.

Remarks on this clonotype: Compared with germline, one end of the junction differs, possibly owing to a read error. V usage is TRBV9 and J usage is TRBJ2-5; D gene unclear. Germline CDR1 reads SGDLS; CDR2 reads YYNGEE. The CDR3 runs to 14 residues. The CDR3 coding sequence is TGTGCCAGCAGCTCCTCTCACGCTCAAGCGACCCAGTACTTC. Encoded protein: CASSSSHAQATQYF.

V is TRBV4-1 and J is TRBJ1-2, with a tentative D call TRBD1 (5 bases). Per germline, CDR1 MGHRA and CDR2 YSYEKL. V was cut by 0 bases and J by 5 bases, with 7 bases left in between. The CDR3 extends over 13 amino acids. CDR3 region: CASSQDPGYGYTF. CDR3 bases: TGCGCCAGCAGCCAAGACCCAGGGTATGGCTACACCTTC.